The 21 T cell receptor beta chains in this list originate from one sample, sequenced in a study of T-cell reconstitution after alpha-beta-depleted transplantation in children. Unique molecular identifiers featured in how the TCRbeta library was prepared. One entry per CDR3 protein results from TCRdb running MiXCR on the PCR reads. The sample lists around 700,000 distinct CDR3 sequences, around 13% occurring once. The source material was PBMCs, sampled before TCRalphabeta/CD19-depleted stem cell transplant. The receptors here all came from a girl aged 2-10 years with congenital amegakaryocytic thrombocytopenia, due to receive a stem cell transplant.

V is TRBV12-3 or TRBV12-4 and J is TRBJ2-5; unclear D gene. The V end lost 3 bases, the J end lost 2 bases, and 13 bases lay between the germline ends. The CDR3 sequence is 15 residues long. The CDR3 loop reads CASSFSEDFQETQYF. The CDR3 DNA sequence: TGTGCCAGCAGTTTCAGTGAAGACTTTCAAGAGACCCAGTACTTC.

Comment on this clonotype: It may be a read error: a sequence one base away is much more abundant. CDR3 protein: CASSLSGIGETQHF. CDR3 sequence (DNA): TGCGCCAGCAGTCTGTCGGGAATCGGTGAGACCCAGCACTTC. V usage is TRBV10-1 and J usage is TRBJ2-5; D possibly corresponds to TRBD2 (5 bases). The CDR3 is made up of 14 amino acids. Germline V gene data show CDR1 as WNHNN and CDR2 as SYGVQD (reference sequence).

This clonotype showed up many times. The chain has TRBV6-1 and TRBJ2-1; D may match TRBD1 or TRBD2 (5 bases each). Trimming stripped 6 bases from V and 0 bases from J, with 18 bases between. Germline CDR1 is MNHNS and CDR2 is SASEGT. This CDR3 contains 17 residues. The CDR3 here is CASRRKPGSISYNEQFF. The CDR3 DNA sequence: TGTGCCAGCAGGCGGAAACCAGGGAGTATCTCCTACAATGAGCAGTTCTTC.

This chain uses TRBV5-1 with TRBJ2-3; 10 nucleotides agree with TRBD2. The trim removed 7 bases at V and 4 bases at J, leaving 9 bases unmatched. The CDR3 is 15 amino acids. CDR1 is SGHRS, CDR2 YFSETQ, per germline. This CDR3 reads CASGGGLAGADTQYF. The CDR3 bases are TGCGCCAGCGGAGGGGGGCTAGCGGGAGCAGATACGCAGTATTTT.

The sample holds many counts of this clonotype. The J gene is TRBJ2-1, the V gene TRBV9, with TRBD2 as a possible D gene (6 bases). This CDR3 is 17 amino acids long. V was trimmed by 2 bases and J by 9 bases, leaving 24 bases between them. CDR1 and CDR2 (germline): SGDLS, YYNGEE. The CDR3 protein is CASSVWWGDPLFSEQFF. CDR3 DNA sequence: TGTGCCAGCAGCGTTTGGTGGGGGGACCCGTTATTTTCTGAGCAGTTCTTC.

This clonotype has a handful of counts. This chain connects TRBV10-3 to TRBJ2-7, with 7 positions matching TRBD2. The CDR3 contains 15 residues. The germline V gene has CDR1 ENHRY and CDR2 SYGVKD. The ends lost 4 bases at V and 2 bases at J; junction bases unmatched: 8. CDR3 nucleotide sequence: TGTGCCATCAGTGTGGGGTGGGGGGGTACCTACGAGCAGTACTTC. Translation: CAISVGWGGTYEQYF.

V gene TRBV12-3 or TRBV12-4 combines with J gene TRBJ2-2, with 7 bases aligning to TRBD1. This CDR3 comprises 15 residues. The V and J ends lost 5 bases and 6 bases, in that order; junction bases with no gene match: 9. The chain's CDR3 is CASSPGTVSSGELFF. Here the CDR3 DNA reads TGTGCCAGCAGTCCAGGGACAGTATCTTCCGGGGAGCTGTTTTTT.

This clonotype was recorded at least ten times. The chain uses TRBV20-1 and TRBJ2-7; D unclear. This CDR3 is built from 15 residues. V shed 0 bases and J shed 0 bases, with 12 bases lying between them. Germline V gives CDR1 DFQATT, CDR2 SNEGSKA (reference sequence). The CDR3 DNA is TGCAGTGCTAGAGATCTTTGGGCTAGCTCCTACGAGCAGTACTTC. This sequence encodes CSARDLWASSYEQYF.

This clonotype was observed a few times. This chain links TRBV6-5 with TRBJ1-2, with TRBD1 matching 7 bases. This CDR3 region has 14 residues. From germline, CDR1 is MNHEY and CDR2 SVGAGI. J gave up 6 bases and V 3 bases, and 7 bases lay outside the gene matches. The CDR3 spells CASSYQGGSNGYTF. The DNA for the CDR3 is TGTGCCAGCAGTTATCAGGGGGGTTCGAATGGCTACACCTTC.

This clonotype was counted between two and nine times. The CDR3 protein is CASSSSGPTDTQYF. The CDR3 coding sequence is TGTGCCAGCAGTTCTAGCGGACCGACAGATACGCAGTATTTT. The chain employs TRBV28 and TRBJ2-3; 7 bases are shared with TRBD2. In germline, CDR1 is MDHEN, CDR2 SYDVKM. The CDR3 covers 14 residues. V lost 4 bases and J lost 3; bases outside the gene matches: 4.

In its sample, this clonotype was seen many times. The J gene is TRBJ2-5, the V gene TRBV24-1, with 8 bases matching TRBD2. The CDR3 is 17 residues long. V was clipped by 5 bases and J by 4 bases; unmatched bases: 14. Germline CDR1 reads KGHDR; CDR2 reads SFDVKD. CDR3 sequence (DNA): TGTGCCACCAGTGTCAGGAGCGGGAGTAAGGTTGGAGAGACCCAGTACTTC. Amino acid sequence: CATSVRSGSKVGETQYF.

There are many counts of this clonotype. V usage is TRBV20-1 and J usage is TRBJ2-7; D uncertain. V gave up 3 bases and J gave up 5 bases, with 14 bases separating them. CDR1 DFQATT and CDR2 SNEGSKA come from the germline V gene (reference sequence). This CDR3 comprises 13 residues. CDR3 amino acids: CSARVHPLDEQYF. DNA of the CDR3: TGCAGTGCTAGGGTACACCCTCTGGACGAGCAGTACTTC.

Many counts were recorded for this clonotype. For the CDR3, the DNA is TGCAGTGCTAGAGTACTAGCGGGATTTCCAAATGAGCAGTTCTTC. Translating it yields CSARVLAGFPNEQFF. The gene calls are TRBV20-1 and TRBJ2-1; 10 nucleotides line up with TRBD2. V lost 1 base and J lost 7; bases outside the gene matches: 7. Germline V gene data show CDR1 as DFQATT and CDR2 as SNEGSKA (reference sequence). This CDR3 comprises 15 residues.

Details on this clonotype: Compared with germline, one end of the junction differs, possibly owing to a read error. J is TRBJ2-5 and V is TRBV2, with TRBD2 identical over 7 bases. The CDR3 loop spans 10 amino acids. Germline CDR1 and CDR2: SNHLY and FYNNEI. The CDR3 DNA sequence: TGTGCCAGCAGCGGACTAGGGAGTCACTTC. Protein: CASSGLGSHF.

The gene calls are TRBV18 and TRBJ2-2; tentatively, D is TRBD2 (5 bases). The CDR3 is 15 residues long. Germline V lookup: CDR1 KGHSH, CDR2 LQKENI. The ends were cut back, 4 bases at V and 1 base at J, with 10 bases in the middle. CDR3 DNA sequence: TGTGCCAGCTCACAGGACTCCTGGAACACCGGGGAGCTGTTTTTT. This translates into CASSQDSWNTGELFF.

The chain combines TRBV5-1 with TRBJ2-1; 11 nucleotides agree with TRBD2. The ends lost 2 bases at V and 3 bases at J; junction bases unmatched: 4. The germline V gene has CDR1 SGHRS and CDR2 YFSETQ. The CDR3 is 16 amino acids. For the CDR3, the DNA is TGCGCCAGCAGCTTAACTAGCGGGAGAATCTACAATGAGCAGTTCTTC. Translated: CASSLTSGRIYNEQFF.

In this sample, this clonotype turned up many times. This chain uses TRBV5-1 with TRBJ2-4; no clear D. The CDR3 contains 11 residues. Trimming shortened V by 4 bases and J by 5 bases, and 4 bases separated the two germline ends. Germline CDR1 reads SGHRS; CDR2 reads YFSETQ. The CDR3 DNA is TGCGCCAGCAGCCGGGAAAACATTCAGTACTTC. It is translated as CASSRENIQYF.

This clonotype was picked up many times. The chain joins TRBV12-3 or TRBV12-4 to TRBJ2-7, with TRBD2 identical over 10 bases. The CDR3 spans 17 residues. The J segment lost 0 bases and the V segment lost 3 bases, leaving 8 bases of the junction unmatched. CDR3: CASSLTRLAGDSYEQYF. The CDR3 coding sequence is TGTGCCAGCAGTTTGACGCGCCTAGCGGGAGACTCCTACGAGCAGTACTTC.

This clonotype was detected ten times or more. The CDR3 reads CASSTLLASEQFF. The CDR3 DNA follows: TGTGCCAGCAGCACACTACTAGCGAGTGAGCAGTTCTTC. The chain links TRBV5-6 to TRBJ2-1; 7 bases are shared with TRBD2. The CDR3 contains 13 residues. V was clipped by 4 bases and J by 9 bases; unmatched bases: 7. Germline V gene sequence: CDR1 SGHDT, CDR2 YYEEEE.

This clonotype came up many times. V usage is TRBV7-8 and J usage is TRBJ2-3, with 8 nucleotides matching TRBD2. With 1 base clipped from V and 1 base from J, the junction kept 4 bases outside the gene matches. The germline V gene encodes CDR1 SGHVS and CDR2 FQNEAQ. The CDR3 loop spans 16 amino acids. In nucleotides, the CDR3 is TGTGCCAGCAGCTTAGATCTAGCGGGCGGCACAGATACGCAGTATTTT. This gives the protein CASSLDLAGGTDTQYF.

This clonotype has ten or more counts. The V call is TRBV12-3 or TRBV12-4, the J call TRBJ1-1; TRBD1 is a possible D gene (6 bases). V lost 6 bases, J lost 2 bases, and 13 bases lay in between. CDR3 size: 14 residues. The CDR3 region is CASSHGQPNTEAFF. The CDR3, as DNA: TGTGCCAGCAGCCATGGACAGCCAAACACTGAAGCTTTCTTT.